The next 26 T cell receptor beta chains were all read from a single sample in a study of blood T cell repertoires in COVID-19 (dated by TCRdb to about 2020). Library method: the immunoSEQ multiplex PCR assay. Entries here come from immuneACCESS through TCRdb and include only in-frame sequences with V and J called. Some clones fail to appear in such tables; in the studies checked, an unresolved V gene covers under half of the shortfall, and the cause of the remainder is unknown. Recorded for this sample are roughly 110,000 clones; 75% to 90% of them occurred a single time. The ten most abundant clones make up roughly 7.9% of the sample. Sequencing was done on a sample of peripheral blood. The receptors derive from a man between 70 and 80 years old with acute or convalescent COVID-19.

The J gene is TRBJ2-3, the V gene TRBV5-1; maybe TRBD2 (6 bases). CDR1 is SGHRS, CDR2 YFSETQ, per germline. CDR3 length: 15 amino acids. V was shortened by 7 bases and J by 0 bases, with 15 bases between the two germline ends. The CDR3 is CASRSSGLSTDTQYF. The CDR3, as DNA: TGCGCCAGCCGGAGCAGCGGGCTCAGCACAGATACGCAGTATTTT. The complete variable domain, with remaining parts taken from reference TRBV5-1 and TRBJ2-3, reads KAGVTQTPRYLIKTRGQQVTLSCSPISGHRSVSWYQQTPGQGLQFLFEYFSETQRNKGNFPGRFSGRQFSNSRSEMNVSTLELGDSALYLCASRSSGLSTDTQYFGPGTRLTVL.

The chain carries TRBV7-9 and TRBJ1-1, with TRBD1 matching 9 bases. J lost 5 bases, V lost 7 bases, and 11 bases had no gene match. The CDR3 runs to 15 residues. Per the germline V gene, CDR1 is SEHNR and CDR2 is FQNEAQ (reference sequence). The CDR3: CASTPKGTGRTEAFF. CDR3 nucleotide sequence: TGTGCCAGCACTCCGAAGGGGACAGGGAGGACTGAAGCTTTCTTT.

This clone has a single count. This chain joins TRBV7-2 and TRBJ2-7, with TRBD1 as a possible D gene (5 bases). V was cut by 0 bases and J by 2 bases, with 11 bases left in between. The CDR3 extends over 15 amino acids. Germline loops: CDR1 SGHTA, CDR2 FQGNSA. This CDR3 is CASSLAAGNPYEQYF. CDR3 nucleotides: TGTGCCAGCAGCTTAGCGGCAGGGAACCCCTACGAGCAGTACTTC.

About this clone: Other DNA sequences from this sample encode an identical CDR3 as well. This chain links TRBV5-1 with TRBJ2-1, with TRBD2 matching over 7 bases. Trimming removed 3 bases from V and 0 bases from J; junction bases left unmatched: 3. The CDR3 sequence is 15 residues long. The germline gives CDR1 SGHRS, CDR2 YFSETQ. CDR3 in amino acids: CASSSSGSSYNEQFF. The CDR3 region has the DNA TGCGCCAGCAGCTCTAGCGGCAGCTCCTACAATGAGCAGTTCTTC.

CDR3: CASSHYLDRTNEKLFF. CDR3 DNA sequence: TGTGCCAGCAGCCACTATTTGGACAGGACGAATGAAAAACTGTTTTTT. The chain recombines TRBV3-1 (or the pseudogene TRBV3-2) with TRBJ1-4; 7 bases align to TRBD1. CDR1 is LGHDT and CDR2 is YNNKEL in the germline V gene (reference sequence). The CDR3 sequence is 16 residues long. V was pared by 3 bases and J by 5 bases, with 9 bases of the junction left unmatched.

The rearrangement links TRBV6-4 to TRBJ1-2, with 10 bases that match TRBD1. Trimming at V came to 6 bases and at J to 3 bases, leaving 4 bases not matched to a gene. There are 14 residues in the CDR3. Per germline, CDR1 MRHNA and CDR2 SNTAGT. The chain's CDR3 is CASSPGTGDYGYTF. CDR3 DNA: TGTGCCAGCAGCCCCGGGACAGGGGACTATGGCTACACCTTC.

This clone was seen only once. The CDR3 reads CASSQTGRNSPLHF. The DNA for the CDR3 is TGTGCCAGCAGCCAGACAGGGCGTAATTCACCCCTCCACTTT. J is TRBJ1-6 and V is TRBV3-1 (or the pseudogene TRBV3-2); 7 positions agree with TRBD1. Germline V gene sequence: CDR1 LGHDT, CDR2 YNNKEL (reference sequence). This CDR3 is 14 amino acids long. With V trimmed by 3 bases and J by 6 bases, 2 bases remained unmatched.

The genes are TRBV6-5 and TRBJ1-3; D uncertain. Germline assignment: CDR1 MNHEY and CDR2 SVGAGI. CDR3 length: 13 amino acids. Trimming left V 6 bases short and J 0 bases short, with 6 bases between. The CDR3 sequence is CASSGVSGNTIYF. The CDR3, as DNA: TGTGCCAGCAGCGGGGTCTCTGGAAACACCATATATTTT.

The chain employs TRBV28 and TRBJ1-4, with a possible D match to TRBD1 (5 bases). The CDR3 totals 13 residues. Germline V lookup: CDR1 MDHEN, CDR2 SYDVKM. V lost 7 bases and J 7 bases, leaving 13 bases between the germline ends. For the CDR3, the DNA is TGTGCCAGCACCGAGGGGAGGGTTGAAAAACTGTTTTTT. Amino acid sequence: CASTEGRVEKLFF.

This CDR3 reads CAWSAGVYGLHSQETEAFF. CDR3 nucleotides: TGTGCCTGGAGTGCCGGCGTGTACGGTCTTCACAGCCAGGAAACTGAAGCTTTCTTT. This rearrangement joins TRBV30 to TRBJ1-1; D ambiguous. The CDR3 consists of 19 residues. Trimming removed 1 base at V and 5 bases at J, with 29 bases between. Per germline, CDR1 GTSNPN and CDR2 SVGIG (reference sequence). The complete variable domain, with remaining parts taken from reference TRBV30 and TRBJ1-1, reads SQTIHQWPATLVQPVGSPLSLECTVEGTSNPNLYWYRQAAGRGLQLLFYSVGIGQISSEVPQNLSASRPQDRQFILSSKKLLLSDSGFYLCAWSAGVYGLHSQETEAFFGQGTRLTVV.

This chain joins TRBV5-4 and TRBJ2-2, with TRBD2 matching 10 bases. The CDR3 consists of 17 residues. Trimming took 4 bases from V and 5 from J; bases not matched to a gene: 11. Per the germline V gene, CDR1 is SGHNT and CDR2 is YYREEE (reference sequence). This CDR3 is CASSLESGGAVTGELFF. CDR3 sequence (DNA): TGTGCCAGCAGCCTGGAGAGCGGGGGGGCTGTTACCGGGGAGCTGTTTTTT.

The genes are TRBV19 and TRBJ2-4; D may be TRBD2 (5 bases). Trimming took 6 bases from V and 9 from J, leaving 9 bases between them. CDR1 is LNHDA and CDR2 is SQIVND in the germline V gene (reference sequence). There are 11 residues in the CDR3. The DNA of the CDR3 is TGTGCCAGTAGGTGGGAGAGCATTCAGTACTTC. Protein product: CASRWESIQYF.

The chain couples TRBV19 to TRBJ1-3; 7 nucleotides agree with TRBD1. V gave up 5 bases and J gave up 5 bases; unmatched junction bases: 15. From germline, CDR1 is LNHDA and CDR2 SQIVND (reference sequence). CDR3 length: 17 residues. In DNA, the CDR3 is TGTGCCAGTAGTGGGATACAAACGACAGGGATCCGAAACACCATATATTTT. This codes for CASSGIQTTGIRNTIYF. Full variable domain (remainder filled in from reference TRBV19 and TRBJ1-3): DGGITQSPKYLFRKEGQNVTLSCEQNLNHDAMYWYRQDPGQGLRLIYYSQIVNDFQKGDIAEGYSVSREKKESFPLTVTSAQKNPTAFYLCASSGIQTTGIRNTIYFGEGSWLTVV.

The chain uses TRBV6-2 or TRBV6-3 and TRBJ2-7; 15 bases fit TRBD2. Germline V CDR1 and CDR2: MNHEY, SVGEGT. The CDR3 loop spans 20 amino acids. V trimming: 3 bases; J trimming: 1 base; junction bases outside the gene matches: 13. The DNA of the CDR3 is TGTGCCAGCAGTTATTCCGGACTAGCGGGAGGGCCAGGGCTTTCCTACGAGCAGTACTTC. It encodes CASSYSGLAGGPGLSYEQYF.

The chain couples TRBV7-9 to TRBJ2-1; the match to TRBD1 covers 9 bases. CDR3 length: 15 amino acids. V was clipped by 3 bases and J by 3 bases; unmatched bases: 3. CDR1 is SEHNR, CDR2 FQNEAQ, per germline (reference sequence). CDR3 sequence: CASSLGQGFYNEQFF. The CDR3, as DNA: TGTGCCAGCAGCTTGGGACAGGGATTCTACAATGAGCAGTTCTTC. The complete variable domain, with remaining parts taken from reference TRBV7-9 and TRBJ2-1, reads DTGVSQNPRHKITKRGQNVTFRCDPISEHNRLYWYRQTLGQGPEFLTYFQNEAQLEKSRLLSDRFSAERPKGSFSTLEIQRTEQGDSAMYLCASSLGQGFYNEQFFGPGTRLTVL.

The chain joins TRBV6-5 to TRBJ1-1; D is possibly TRBD1 (5 bases). Germline CDR1 reads MNHEY; CDR2 reads SVGAGI. The CDR3 runs to 15 residues. V lost 8 bases and J 5 bases, leaving 21 bases between the germline ends. The CDR3 protein is CASAPDEHRGTEAFF. In nucleotides, the CDR3 is TGTGCCAGCGCCCCGGACGAACATAGGGGTACTGAAGCTTTCTTT.

The chain links TRBV3-1 (or the pseudogene TRBV3-2) to TRBJ2-1; 9 bases align to TRBD2. The CDR3 is 17 residues long. Germline CDR1 LGHDT, CDR2 YNNKEL (reference sequence). Germline trimming cut 0 bases from V and 4 bases from J; bases unmatched to any gene: 7. In nucleotides, the CDR3 is TGTGCCAGCAGCCAAGATCTTAAGACTAGCGGATACAATGAGCAGTTCTTC. It is translated as CASSQDLKTSGYNEQFF.

The chain has TRBV5-4 and TRBJ1-2, with TRBD1 as a possible D gene (6 bases). The V end lost 4 bases, the J end lost 7 bases, and 17 bases lay between the germline ends. CDR3 length: 14 amino acids. Germline V gene data show CDR1 as SGHNT and CDR2 as YYREEE (reference sequence). CDR3 in amino acids: CASSGGQPVLGYTF. In DNA form, the CDR3 reads TGTGCCAGCAGCGGGGGCCAACCTGTCCTTGGCTACACCTTC.

V is TRBV11-2 and J is TRBJ2-7; 10 bases fit TRBD2. The CDR3 has 16 residues. Per the germline V gene, CDR1 is SGHAT and CDR2 is FQNNGV. The ends lost 6 bases at V and 0 bases at J; junction bases unmatched: 8. DNA for the CDR3: TGTGCCAGCAGGTTTAGCGGGAGGAAACCCTCCTACGAGCAGTACTTC. Its translation is CASRFSGRKPSYEQYF. Full variable domain (outside the CDR3, taken from reference TRBV11-2 and TRBJ2-7): EAGVAQSPRYKIIEKRQSVAFWCNPISGHATLYWYQQILGQGPKLLIQFQNNGVVDDSQLPKDRFSAERLKGVDSTLKIQPAKLEDSAVYLCASRFSGRKPSYEQYFGPGTRLTVT.

The chain recombines TRBV5-1 with TRBJ2-3; TRBD1 is a possible D gene (6 bases). The CDR3 extends over 16 amino acids. V was clipped by 2 bases and J by 0 bases, with 13 bases between them. Germline lookup yields CDR1 SGHRS and CDR2 YFSETQ. CDR3 sequence (DNA): TGCGCCAGCAGCTTCCTCGGGACAACTAGCACAGATACGCAGTATTTT. This encodes CASSFLGTTSTDTQYF.

The chain combines TRBV6-1 with TRBJ2-1; 10 positions agree with TRBD2. The J segment lost 6 bases and the V segment lost 3 bases, leaving 2 bases of the junction unmatched. CDR3 length: 14 amino acids. Per germline, CDR1 MNHNS and CDR2 SASEGT. This CDR3 is CASSDPSGSNEQFF. In DNA, the CDR3 is TGTGCCAGCAGTGACCCTAGCGGGAGCAATGAGCAGTTCTTC.

This clone was seen only a few times. This chain joins TRBV2 and TRBJ1-5; D gene uncertain. CDR3 length: 15 residues. From germline, CDR1 is SNHLY and CDR2 FYNNEI. Trimming removed 5 bases at V and 0 bases at J, with 11 bases between. The CDR3 region is CASSSIRYSNQPQHF. In nucleotides, the CDR3 is TGTGCCAGCAGTAGTATACGGTATAGCAATCAGCCCCAGCATTTT.

CDR3 residues: CASSQGELSTDTQYF. In DNA, the CDR3 is TGTGCCAGCAGCCAAGGCGAGCTAAGCACAGATACGCAGTATTTT. This chain uses TRBV14 with TRBJ2-3, with no clear D. The germline V gene encodes CDR1 SGHDN and CDR2 FVKESK. V lost 1 base and J 0 bases, leaving 8 bases between the germline ends. The length of the CDR3 is 15 residues.

This clone was observed a handful of times. The V and J genes are TRBV28 and TRBJ2-7; TRBD1 is a possible D gene (5 bases). V was clipped by 1 base and J by 4 bases, with 17 bases between them. CDR3 length: 16 residues. In germline, CDR1 is MDHEN, CDR2 SYDVKM. CDR3 sequence reads: CASSLYGRVVGYEQYF. The CDR3 DNA follows: TGTGCCAGCAGTTTATACGGCAGGGTGGTTGGATACGAGCAGTACTTC.

This rearrangement joins TRBV20-1 to TRBJ2-7; perhaps TRBD1 as D (6 bases). The germline gives CDR1 DFQATT, CDR2 SNEGSKA (reference sequence). The CDR3 is 13 amino acids. The V end lost 3 bases, the J end lost 2 bases, and 11 bases lay between the germline ends. CDR3 DNA: TGCAGTGCTAGTAGGGACATAGCCTACGAGCAGTACTTC. As protein: CSASRDIAYEQYF.

V gene TRBV5-1 combines with J gene TRBJ2-2; no clear D. This CDR3 contains 13 residues. The V end was cut by 0 bases, the J end by 7 bases, with 7 bases between. The V gene's germline CDR1 is SGHRS and CDR2 YFSETQ. Here the CDR3 reads CASSLDGFGELFF. Here the CDR3 DNA reads TGCGCCAGCAGCTTGGATGGCTTCGGGGAGCTGTTTTTT.